This passage covers 12 T cell receptor beta chains from one sample sequenced in a study of identical twins. MiXCR was run by TCRdb on the 5' RACE reads, yielding one entry per CDR3 protein. The sample consists of 1,800,000 or so distinct CDR3 sequences, around 33% of them appearing once. Material: cord blood. These receptors were obtained from a newborn girl in good health.

Here the CDR3 reads CSARDKRGSYEQYF. As DNA, the CDR3 is TGCAGTGCTAGAGATAAGCGGGGGTCCTACGAGCAGTACTTC. The chain couples TRBV20-1 to TRBJ2-7; 8 bases align to TRBD2. Germline lookup yields CDR1 DFQATT and CDR2 SNEGSKA (reference sequence). Trimming took 0 bases from V and 1 from J; bases not matched to a gene: 2. The CDR3 covers 14 residues.

This clonotype was seen more than once but under ten times. This chain joins TRBV4-2 and TRBJ2-3; TRBD2 matches 8 bases. The length of the CDR3 is 17 residues. J was trimmed by 2 bases and V by 2 bases; bases with no gene match: 9. Germline V gene sequence: CDR1 LGHNA, CDR2 YNFKEQ. The CDR3 sequence is CASSQPRGGYPTDTQYF. The CDR3 nucleotides are TGTGCCAGCAGCCAACCCCGGGGGGGCTACCCCACAGATACGCAGTATTTT.

This clonotype was recorded at least ten times. CDR3 protein: CASSTLGLAAYEQYF. The CDR3 nucleotides are TGCGCCAGCAGTACTCTAGGACTAGCGGCCTACGAGCAGTACTTC. The V call is TRBV4-1, the J call TRBJ2-7; 10 nucleotides line up with TRBD2. CDR1 and CDR2 from the germline V gene are MGHRA and YSYEKL. J gave up 2 bases and V 6 bases, and 7 bases lay outside the gene matches. This CDR3 comprises 15 residues.

DNA for the CDR3: TGTGCCAGCAGTCGGACAGGGAGGGGTGGTTCACCCCTCCACTTT. This sequence encodes CASSRTGRGGSPLHF. This chain joins TRBV12-3 or TRBV12-4 and TRBJ1-6; 8 bases fit TRBD1. Germline trimming cut 5 bases from V and 9 bases from J; bases unmatched to any gene: 9. This CDR3 region has 15 residues.

The V call is TRBV7-9, the J call TRBJ1-6; unclear D gene. The length of the CDR3 is 15 residues. Per germline, CDR1 SEHNR and CDR2 FQNEAQ (reference sequence). Trimming removed 2 bases at V and 9 bases at J, with 14 bases between. The CDR3 DNA follows: TGTGCCAGCAGCTTAAGTTTGGGTGCGGGTTCACCCCTCCACTTT. Amino acid sequence: CASSLSLGAGSPLHF.

The chain joins TRBV28 to TRBJ2-1; 12 bases agree with TRBD1. The CDR3 contains 16 residues. Germline values: CDR1 MDHEN, CDR2 SYDVKM. With V trimmed by 5 bases and J by 7 bases, 9 bases remained unmatched. The CDR3 reads CASSPFRDRGRNEQFF. The CDR3 coding sequence is TGTGCCAGCAGTCCATTCCGGGACAGGGGGCGGAATGAGCAGTTCTTC.

The table lists this clonotype with a count of one. This chain connects TRBV19 to TRBJ2-7, with D perhaps matching TRBD2 (6 bases). The J call is uncertain, as TRBJ2-4 better fits the DNA end. There are 11 residues in the CDR3. Germline lookup yields CDR1 LNHDA and CDR2 SQIVND (reference sequence). As DNA, the CDR3 is TGTGCCAGTGTGGGGGGAAACATTCAGTACTTC. Amino acids: CASVGGNIQYF.

V and J are TRBV3-1 and TRBJ1-2; D perhaps matches TRBD1 (6 bases). CDR1 and CDR2 from the germline V gene are LGHDT and YNNKEL (reference sequence). The CDR3 has 15 residues. V was clipped by 3 bases and J by 1 base, with 12 bases between them. The CDR3 coding sequence is TGTGCCAGCAGCCAGACCGGGACAAATAACTATGGCTACACCTTC. Translating it yields CASSQTGTNNYGYTF. Full variable domain (remainder filled in from reference TRBV3-1 and TRBJ1-2): DTAVSQTPKYLVTQMGNDKSIKCEQNLGHDTMYWYKQDSKKFLKIMFSYNNKELIINETVPNRFSPKSPDKAHLNLHINSLELGDSAVYFCASSQTGTNNYGYTFGSGTRLTVV.

In this sample, this clonotype turned up once. This chain links TRBV10-3 with TRBJ2-3; TRBD2 agrees at 7 bases. Germline V gene data show CDR1 as ENHRY and CDR2 as SYGVKD. The CDR3 runs to 14 residues. The V segment lost 10 bases and the J segment 1 base; nucleotides outside the gene matches: 8. The CDR3 DNA reads as TGTGCCACCGACCAGCGGGATGGCACAGATACGCAGTATTTT. This gives the protein CATDQRDGTDTQYF.

This clonotype was seen ten or more times. This chain links TRBV20-1 with TRBJ2-7; D uncertain. Germline V gives CDR1 DFQATT, CDR2 SNEGSKA (reference sequence). The ends were cut back, 3 bases at V and 6 bases at J, with 6 bases in the middle. The CDR3 has 10 amino acids. CDR3 nucleotide sequence: TGCAGTGCTAGTTCGATCGAGCAGTACTTC. It is translated as CSASSIEQYF.

The table lists this clonotype with a few counts. This sequence joins TRBV20-1 and TRBJ2-1, with D unclear. Germline lookup yields CDR1 DFQATT and CDR2 SNEGSKA (reference sequence). The germline V and J ends were trimmed by 2 bases and 15 bases, with 14 bases remaining between them. This CDR3 is built from 11 residues. The CDR3 sequence: CSARLVGLPFF. CDR3 nucleotides: TGCAGTGCTAGACTGGTGGGATTGCCGTTCTTC.

This clonotype was seen a handful of times. The chain is built from TRBV29-1 and TRBJ2-1; 9 bases agree with TRBD2. The CDR3 sequence is 15 residues long. The V gene end was trimmed by 4 bases and the J gene end by 2 bases; junction bases not matched to a gene: 6. Germline V gives CDR1 SQVTM, CDR2 ANQGSEA. As DNA, the CDR3 is TGCAGCGTTGGGCGTAGCGGGAGAGCCTACAATGAGCAGTTCTTC. This translates into CSVGRSGRAYNEQFF.